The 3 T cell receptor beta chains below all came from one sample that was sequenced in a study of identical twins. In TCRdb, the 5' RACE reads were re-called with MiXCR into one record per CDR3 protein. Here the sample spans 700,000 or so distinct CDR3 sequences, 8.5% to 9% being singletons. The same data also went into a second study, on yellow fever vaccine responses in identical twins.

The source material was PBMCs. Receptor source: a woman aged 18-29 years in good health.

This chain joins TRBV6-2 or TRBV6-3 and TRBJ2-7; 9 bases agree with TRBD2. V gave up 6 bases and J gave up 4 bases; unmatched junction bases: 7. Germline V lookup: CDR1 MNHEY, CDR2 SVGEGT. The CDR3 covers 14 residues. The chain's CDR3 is CASSIAGEAYEQYF. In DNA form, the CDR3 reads TGTGCCAGCAGCATAGCGGGAGAGGCTTACGAGCAGTACTTC.

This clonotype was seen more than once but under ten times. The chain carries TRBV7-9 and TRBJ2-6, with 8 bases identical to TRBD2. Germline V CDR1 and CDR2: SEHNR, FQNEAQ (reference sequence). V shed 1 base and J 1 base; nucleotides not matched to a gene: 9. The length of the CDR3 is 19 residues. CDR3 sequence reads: CASSLVGTSSLSGANVLTF. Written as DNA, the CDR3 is TGTGCCAGCAGCTTAGTAGGGACTAGTTCCCTATCTGGGGCCAACGTCCTGACTTTC.

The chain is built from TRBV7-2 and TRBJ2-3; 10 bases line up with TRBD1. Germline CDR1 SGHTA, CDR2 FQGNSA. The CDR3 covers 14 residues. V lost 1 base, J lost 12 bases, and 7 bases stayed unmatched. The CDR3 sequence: CASSLDGGTGVQYF. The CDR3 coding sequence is TGTGCCAGCAGCTTAGACGGGGGGACAGGGGTACAGTATTTT.